Listed below are T cell receptor beta chains from one sample, sequenced in a study of blood T cell repertoires in COVID-19. Some clones are missing from TCRdb's copy, which holds only in-frame ones; the method was immunoSEQ multiplex PCR. The table records 270,000 or so clones, 75% to 90% of them present only once. Material: peripheral blood. Every receptor here comes from a human donor in a cohort sampled during active COVID-19. CDR3s include the opening cysteine and the closing phenylalanine or tryptophan. Each record gives: D gene, J gene, V gene, clone size, CDR3 protein, CDR3 DNA. D genes are given only for firm matches. Clone size is shown for a subset of rows, as once, few, many or a class of expanded clone.

D gene: TRBD1; J gene: TRBJ1-5; V gene: TRBV6-6; clone size: .; CDR3 protein: CASSYDRDNQPQHF; CDR3 DNA: TGTGCCAGCAGTTACGACAGGGACAATCAGCCCCAGCATTTT
D gene: TRBD1; J gene: TRBJ2-2; V gene: TRBV5-1; clone size: .; CDR3 protein: CASSGETGGARTGELFF; CDR3 DNA: TGCGCCAGCAGTGGGGAAACAGGGGGCGCTCGCACCGGGGAGCTGTTTTTT
D gene: .; J gene: TRBJ2-2; V gene: TRBV5-4; clone size: .; CDR3 protein: CASSLRGNTGELFF; CDR3 DNA: TGTGCCAGCAGCTTGCGCGGGAACACCGGGGAGCTGTTTTTT
D gene: .; J gene: TRBJ1-4; V gene: TRBV18; clone size: .; CDR3 protein: CASSPETDRNEKLFF; CDR3 DNA: TGTGCCAGCTCACCAGAGACAGACCGAAATGAAAAACTGTTTTTT
D gene: .; J gene: TRBJ2-7; V gene: TRBV4-2; clone size: .; CDR3 protein: CASSQSQFLYEQYF; CDR3 DNA: TGTGCCAGCAGCCAGTCCCAGTTTCTCTACGAGCAGTACTTC
D gene: .; J gene: TRBJ2-1; V gene: TRBV5-1; clone size: .; CDR3 protein: CASKSPGYEQFF; CDR3 DNA: TGCGCCAGCAAGTCCCCGGGGTATGAGCAGTTCTTC
D gene: TRBD1; J gene: TRBJ2-3; V gene: TRBV7-9; clone size: .; CDR3 protein: CASRKGQGGQDTQYF; CDR3 DNA: TGTGCCAGCAGAAAAGGACAGGGGGGCCAAGATACGCAGTATTTT
D gene: .; J gene: TRBJ2-1; V gene: TRBV6-5; clone size: few; CDR3 protein: CAALNAGANNEQFF; CDR3 DNA: TGTGCCGCCCTAAATGCGGGGGCCAACAATGAGCAGTTCTTC
D gene: .; J gene: TRBJ1-6; V gene: TRBV6-5; clone size: .; CDR3 protein: CASLGELGGPLHF; CDR3 DNA: TGTGCCAGCCTCGGGGAACTTGGGGGCCCCCTCCACTTT
D gene: TRBD2; J gene: TRBJ2-3; V gene: TRBV3-1/TRBV3-2; clone size: few; CDR3 protein: CASSQGISGLQDGADTQYF; CDR3 DNA: TGTGCCAGCAGCCAAGGAATTTCGGGACTACAAGATGGGGCAGATACGCAGTATTTT
D gene: .; J gene: TRBJ1-3; V gene: TRBV3-1/TRBV3-2; clone size: .; CDR3 protein: CASSVGTTRSRNTIYF; CDR3 DNA: TGTGCCAGCAGCGTCGGGACTACAAGAAGTCGTAACACCATATATTTT
D gene: .; J gene: TRBJ2-1; V gene: TRBV24-1; clone size: once; CDR3 protein: CATSEPPGTEQFF; CDR3 DNA: TGTGCCACCAGTGAGCCTCCCGGGACAGAGCAGTTCTTC
D gene: .; J gene: TRBJ1-6; V gene: TRBV18; clone size: .; CDR3 protein: CASSPQGEDSPLHF; CDR3 DNA: TGTGCCAGCTCACCCCAAGGGGAGGATTCACCCCTCCACTTT
D gene: .; J gene: TRBJ1-6; V gene: TRBV19; clone size: .; CDR3 protein: CASSIDIQDSPLHF; CDR3 DNA: TGTGCCAGTAGTATAGATATTCAGGATTCACCCCTCCACTTT
D gene: TRBD1; J gene: TRBJ1-6; V gene: TRBV7-8; clone size: .; CDR3 protein: CASSFGTGGLNSPLHF; CDR3 DNA: TGTGCCAGCAGCTTTGGGACAGGGGGCTTAAATTCACCCCTCCACTTT
D gene: TRBD1; J gene: TRBJ2-7; V gene: TRBV19; clone size: few; CDR3 protein: CASSPKGLGTGASYEQYF; CDR3 DNA: TGTGCCAGTTCCCCGAAGGGTTTGGGGACAGGGGCCTCCTACGAGCAGTACTTC
D gene: TRBD1; J gene: TRBJ2-1; V gene: TRBV7-2; clone size: once; CDR3 protein: CASSMDRGRVYEQFF; CDR3 DNA: TGTGCCAGCAGCATGGACAGGGGGCGAGTATATGAGCAGTTCTTC
D gene: .; J gene: TRBJ2-2; V gene: TRBV7-2; clone size: many; CDR3 protein: CASSAGLGIVAGELFF; CDR3 DNA: TGTGCCAGCAGCGCCGGTCTCGGGATAGTTGCCGGGGAGCTGTTTTTT
D gene: .; J gene: TRBJ1-5; V gene: TRBV2; clone size: .; CDR3 protein: CASSDGQGSGNQPQHF; CDR3 DNA: TGTGCCAGCAGTGACGGGCAGGGCTCGGGCAATCAGCCCCAGCATTTT
D gene: TRBD1; J gene: TRBJ2-5; V gene: TRBV3-1/TRBV3-2; clone size: .; CDR3 protein: CASSPQTRGRETQYF; CDR3 DNA: TGTGCCAGCAGCCCTCAAACCAGGGGGCGGGAGACCCAGTACTTC
D gene: TRBD2; J gene: TRBJ2-3; V gene: TRBV10-3; clone size: .; CDR3 protein: CAISGPPSLAGGPTDTQYF; CDR3 DNA: TGTGCCATCAGTGGGCCCCCCAGCCTAGCGGGAGGGCCCACAGATACGCAGTATTTT
D gene: .; J gene: TRBJ1-3; V gene: TRBV9; clone size: .; CDR3 protein: CASSVATTAGNTIYF; CDR3 DNA: TGTGCCAGCAGCGTAGCTACGACAGCTGGAAACACCATATATTTT
D gene: TRBD1; J gene: TRBJ2-7; V gene: TRBV27; clone size: .; CDR3 protein: CASSGTGYGNEQYF; CDR3 DNA: TGTGCCAGCAGTGGGACAGGCTATGGTAACGAGCAGTACTTC
D gene: TRBD2; J gene: TRBJ2-3; V gene: TRBV11-2; clone size: .; CDR3 protein: CASSTRLAGAPDTQYF; CDR3 DNA: TGTGCCAGCAGCACCCGACTAGCGGGGGCCCCCGATACGCAGTATTTT
D gene: TRBD2; J gene: TRBJ2-7; V gene: TRBV6-5; clone size: .; CDR3 protein: CASRWTSGNYEQYF; CDR3 DNA: TGTGCCAGCAGATGGACTAGCGGGAACTACGAGCAGTACTTC
D gene: .; J gene: TRBJ1-1; V gene: TRBV29-1; clone size: .; CDR3 protein: CSVHYQLNTEAFF; CDR3 DNA: TGCAGCGTTCATTATCAGTTGAACACTGAAGCTTTCTTT
D gene: .; J gene: TRBJ1-2; V gene: TRBV6-4; clone size: .; CDR3 protein: CASSRDLGAGYTF; CDR3 DNA: TGTGCCAGCTCGAGGGACTTAGGAGCTGGCTACACCTTC
D gene: TRBD1; J gene: TRBJ1-2; V gene: TRBV27; clone size: .; CDR3 protein: CASSRGTGSGYTF; CDR3 DNA: TGTGCCAGCAGCAGAGGGACAGGGAGTGGCTACACCTTC
D gene: TRBD2; J gene: TRBJ2-5; V gene: TRBV11-3; clone size: .; CDR3 protein: CASSFGTSGQETQYF; CDR3 DNA: TGTGCCAGCAGCTTTGGGACTAGCGGTCAAGAGACCCAGTACTTC
D gene: .; J gene: TRBJ2-1; V gene: TRBV5-1; clone size: .; CDR3 protein: CASSLVSVGNEQFF; CDR3 DNA: TGCGCCAGCAGCTTGGTCTCGGTCGGCAATGAGCAGTTCTTC
D gene: TRBD1; J gene: TRBJ1-1; V gene: TRBV6-5; clone size: .; CDR3 protein: CASSYQSGTGKTEAFF; CDR3 DNA: TGTGCCAGCAGTTACCAATCCGGGACAGGGAAAACTGAAGCTTTCTTT
D gene: TRBD1; J gene: TRBJ2-3; V gene: TRBV4-3; clone size: .; CDR3 protein: CASSLGQGTVDTQYF; CDR3 DNA: TGCGCCAGCAGCCTGGGACAGGGGACGGTGGATACGCAGTATTTT
D gene: TRBD1; J gene: TRBJ2-7; V gene: TRBV19; clone size: .; CDR3 protein: CASSIGRDRGHEQYF; CDR3 DNA: TGTGCCAGTAGTATAGGTCGGGACAGGGGGCACGAGCAGTACTTC